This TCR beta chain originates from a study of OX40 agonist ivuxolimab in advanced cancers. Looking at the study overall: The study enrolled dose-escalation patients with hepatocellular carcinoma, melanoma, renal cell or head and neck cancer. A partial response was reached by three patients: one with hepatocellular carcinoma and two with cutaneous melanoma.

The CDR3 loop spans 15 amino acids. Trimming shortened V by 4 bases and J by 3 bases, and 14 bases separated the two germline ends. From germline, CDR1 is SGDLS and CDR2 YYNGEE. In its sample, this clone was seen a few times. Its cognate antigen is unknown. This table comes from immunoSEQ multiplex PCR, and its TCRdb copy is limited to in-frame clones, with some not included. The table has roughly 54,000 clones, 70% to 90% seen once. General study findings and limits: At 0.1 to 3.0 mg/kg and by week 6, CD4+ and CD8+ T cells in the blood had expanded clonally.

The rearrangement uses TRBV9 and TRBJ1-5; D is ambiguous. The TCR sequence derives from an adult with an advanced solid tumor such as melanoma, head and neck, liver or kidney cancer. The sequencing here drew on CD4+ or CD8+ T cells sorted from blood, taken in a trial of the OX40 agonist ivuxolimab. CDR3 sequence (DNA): TGTGCCAGCAGCCCGACCTTGGGAATCAATCAGCCCCAGCATTTT. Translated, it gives CASSPTLGINQPQHF.